The clone carrying this T cell receptor (beta chain) is labeled large (0.1 to 1%). Measured with immunoSEQ multiplex PCR; TCRdb has only the in-frame clones, and not every one. In the table there are about 470,000 clones, roughly three quarters of which are singletons. This entry belongs to a study of shared clonotypes between healthy human individuals. Trimming stripped 2 bases from V and 5 bases from J, with 13 bases between. Germline CDR1 is MDHEN and CDR2 is SYDVKM. The CDR3 loop spans 15 amino acids. The chain has TRBV28 and TRBJ1-5, with D possibly matching TRBD1 (5 bases). This clonotype was sampled from a woman aged 40 to 50 in good health. Some clones in this sample may be carry-over from other donors' samples. The sequenced sample consisted of PBMCs. This chain's CDR3 is CASSLGGVGDQPQHF. In nucleotides, the CDR3 is TGTGCCAGCAGTTTAGGCGGCGTGGGGGATCAGCCCCAGCATTTT.